This T cell receptor (beta chain) originates from a study of regulatory T cells in long-lasting Graves disease. Time point of the sample: persistent/refractory GD, antithyroid drugs over 5 years with positive TRAb. The authors made the TCR library using RNA they extracted from PBMCs. With iRepertoire HTBI primers and Arm-PCR of CDR3 regions, TCR beta libraries were built. TCRdb processed the multiplex PCR reads anew with MiXCR; each CDR3 protein has one entry. This sample has about 470,000 distinct CDR3 sequences, with 20% to 25% found just once. This clonotype was found a few times. Its target is not known. Study-wide findings and caveats: Persistent Graves' disease cases displayed lower TCR diversity than newly diagnosed ones.

There are 14 residues in the CDR3. J lost 2 bases, V lost 4 bases, and 4 bases had no gene match. Germline CDR1 and CDR2: SGHDN and FVKESK. This chain uses TRBV14 with TRBJ2-7; TRBD1 agrees at 8 bases. Source: peripheral blood mononuclear cells (PBMCs), taken when the disease was refractory, from a patient treated with antithyroid drugs. The clonotype was recovered from a female donor with Graves disease. This CDR3 is CASSRPGQAYEQYF. In DNA, the CDR3 is TGTGCCAGCAGCCGGCCGGGACAGGCCTACGAGCAGTACTTC.